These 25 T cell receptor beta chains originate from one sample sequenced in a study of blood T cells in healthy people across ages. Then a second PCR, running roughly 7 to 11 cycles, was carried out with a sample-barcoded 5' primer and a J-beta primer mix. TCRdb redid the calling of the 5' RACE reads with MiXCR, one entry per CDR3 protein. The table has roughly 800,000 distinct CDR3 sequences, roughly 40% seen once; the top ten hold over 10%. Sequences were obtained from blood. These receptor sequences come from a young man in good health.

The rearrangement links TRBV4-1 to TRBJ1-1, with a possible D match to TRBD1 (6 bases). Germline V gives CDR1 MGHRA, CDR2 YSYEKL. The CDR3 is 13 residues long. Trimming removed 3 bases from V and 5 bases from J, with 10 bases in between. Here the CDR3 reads CASSQDDRTEAFF. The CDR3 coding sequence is TGCGCCAGCAGCCAGGATGACAGGACTGAAGCTTTCTTT.

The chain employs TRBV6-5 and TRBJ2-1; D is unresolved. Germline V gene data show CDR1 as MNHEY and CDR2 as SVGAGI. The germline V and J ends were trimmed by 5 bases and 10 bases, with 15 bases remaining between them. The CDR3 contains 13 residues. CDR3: CASSNSWRAEQFF. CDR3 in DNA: TGTGCCAGCAGTAATAGTTGGCGCGCGGAGCAGTTCTTC.

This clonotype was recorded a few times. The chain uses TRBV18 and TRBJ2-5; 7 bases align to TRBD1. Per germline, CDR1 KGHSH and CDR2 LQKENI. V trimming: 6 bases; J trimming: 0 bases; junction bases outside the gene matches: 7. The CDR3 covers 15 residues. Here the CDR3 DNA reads TGTGCCAGCTCCCGTGGGACAGCTAACCAAGAGACCCAGTACTTC. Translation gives CASSRGTANQETQYF.

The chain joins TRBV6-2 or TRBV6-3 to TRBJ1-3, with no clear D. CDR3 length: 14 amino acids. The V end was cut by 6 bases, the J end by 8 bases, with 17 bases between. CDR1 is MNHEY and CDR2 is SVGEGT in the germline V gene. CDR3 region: CASRPSERRHTIYF. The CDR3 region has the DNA TGTGCCAGCAGACCCAGCGAAAGGCGTCACACCATATATTTT.

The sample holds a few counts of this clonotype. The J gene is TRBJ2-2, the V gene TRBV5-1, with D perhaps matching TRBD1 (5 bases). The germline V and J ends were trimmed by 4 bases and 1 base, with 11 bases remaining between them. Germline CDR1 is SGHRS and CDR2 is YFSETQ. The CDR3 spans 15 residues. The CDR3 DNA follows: TGCGCCAGCAGCGTGACCACAGGGAACACCGGGGAGCTGTTTTTT. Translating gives CASSVTTGNTGELFF.

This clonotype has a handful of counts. CDR3 sequence (DNA): TGTGCCAGCAGCTTATCGGTCACCCACGAGCAGTACTTC. Translating gives CASSLSVTHEQYF. V is TRBV7-2 and J is TRBJ2-7; D is uncertain. V was pared by 2 bases and J by 5 bases, with 10 bases between. The CDR3 loop spans 13 amino acids. Germline assignment: CDR1 SGHTA and CDR2 FQGNSA.

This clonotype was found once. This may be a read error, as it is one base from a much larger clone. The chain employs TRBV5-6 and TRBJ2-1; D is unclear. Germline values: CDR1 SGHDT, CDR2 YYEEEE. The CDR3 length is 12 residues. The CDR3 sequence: CASSMTYNERFF. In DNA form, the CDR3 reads TGTGCCAGCAGCATGACCTACAATGAGCGGTTCTTC.

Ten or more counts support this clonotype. The CDR3, as DNA: TGTGCCAGCAGTGTAGTAGGGGATGGCTACACCTTC. Translation gives CASSVVGDGYTF. This chain links TRBV2 with TRBJ1-2; weak D call: TRBD1 (5 bases). The CDR3 totals 12 residues. The germline V and J ends were trimmed by 4 bases and 6 bases, with 9 bases remaining between them. Germline loops: CDR1 SNHLY, CDR2 FYNNEI. The full variable domain, rest sourced from reference TRBV2 and TRBJ1-2, is EPEVTQTPSHQVTQMGQEVILRCVPISNHLYFYWYRQILGQKVEFLVSFYNNEISEKSEIFDDQFSVERPDGSNFTLKIRSTKLEDSAMYFCASSVVGDGYTFGSGTRLTVV.

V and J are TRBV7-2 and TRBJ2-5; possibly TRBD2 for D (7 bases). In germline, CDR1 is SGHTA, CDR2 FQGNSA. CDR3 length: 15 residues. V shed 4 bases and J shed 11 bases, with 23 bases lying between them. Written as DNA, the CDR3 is TGTGCCAGCAGCTCCCAAGGGGGGGGACGCAATGAGCAGTACTTC. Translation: CASSSQGGGRNEQYF.

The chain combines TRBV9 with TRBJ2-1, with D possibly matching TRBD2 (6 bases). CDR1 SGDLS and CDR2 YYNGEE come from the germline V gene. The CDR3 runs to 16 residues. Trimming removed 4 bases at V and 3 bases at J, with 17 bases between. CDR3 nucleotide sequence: TGTGCCAGCAGCCTAGGCGGCGGGGCGAACTACAATGAGCAGTTCTTC. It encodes CASSLGGGANYNEQFF.

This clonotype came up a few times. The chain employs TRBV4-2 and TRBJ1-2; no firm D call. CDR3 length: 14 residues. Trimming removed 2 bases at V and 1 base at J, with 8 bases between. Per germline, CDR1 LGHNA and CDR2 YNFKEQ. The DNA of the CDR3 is TGTGCCAGCAGCCAAAAGCCCGTTAACTATGGCTACACCTTC. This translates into CASSQKPVNYGYTF.

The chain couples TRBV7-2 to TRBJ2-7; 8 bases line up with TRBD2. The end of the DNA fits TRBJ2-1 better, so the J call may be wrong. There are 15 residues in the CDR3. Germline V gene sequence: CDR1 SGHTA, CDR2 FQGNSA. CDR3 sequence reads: CASSFGTRTINEQFF. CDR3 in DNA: TGTGCCAGCAGCTTCGGGACTAGGACGATCAATGAGCAGTTCTTC.

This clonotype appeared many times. The DNA for the CDR3 is TGCGCCAGCAGCAAACAGGCCGTCGGCCACAATGAGCAGTTCTTC. The encoded protein is CASSKQAVGHNEQFF. The chain links TRBV5-1 to TRBJ2-1; D is possibly TRBD1 (5 bases). The CDR3 has 15 residues. Germline V CDR1 and CDR2: SGHRS, YFSETQ. Trimming took off 4 bases at V and 5 bases at J, with 16 bases between the two ends.

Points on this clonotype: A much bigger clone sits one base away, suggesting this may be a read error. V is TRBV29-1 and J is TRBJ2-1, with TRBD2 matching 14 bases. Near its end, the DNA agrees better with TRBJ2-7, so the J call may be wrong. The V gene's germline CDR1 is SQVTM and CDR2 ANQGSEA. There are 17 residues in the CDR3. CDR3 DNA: TGCAGCGTTGAAGGACTAGCGGGGGGGAGCTCCTACAATGAGCAGTACTTC. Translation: CSVEGLAGGSSYNEQYF.

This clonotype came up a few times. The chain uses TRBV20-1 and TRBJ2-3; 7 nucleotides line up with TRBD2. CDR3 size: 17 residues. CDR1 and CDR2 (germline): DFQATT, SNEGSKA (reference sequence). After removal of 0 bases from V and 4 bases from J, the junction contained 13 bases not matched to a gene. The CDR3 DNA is TGCAGTGCTAGAGATTATCTTGCGGGGGTATACGCAGATACGCAGTATTTT. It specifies CSARDYLAGVYADTQYF.

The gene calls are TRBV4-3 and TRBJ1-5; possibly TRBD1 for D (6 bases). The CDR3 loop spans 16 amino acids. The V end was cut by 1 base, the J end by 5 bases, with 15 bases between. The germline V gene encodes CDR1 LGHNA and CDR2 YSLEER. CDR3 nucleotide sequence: TGCGCCAGCAGCCAAGCCTGGGGGGGCGGACATCAGCCCCAGCATTTT. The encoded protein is CASSQAWGGGHQPQHF.

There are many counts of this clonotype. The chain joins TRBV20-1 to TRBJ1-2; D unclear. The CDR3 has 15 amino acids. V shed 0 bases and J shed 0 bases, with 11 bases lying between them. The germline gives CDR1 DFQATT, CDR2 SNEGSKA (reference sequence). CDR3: CSARDKRPTNYGYTF. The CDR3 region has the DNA TGCAGTGCTAGAGACAAGCGCCCCACTAACTATGGCTACACCTTC.

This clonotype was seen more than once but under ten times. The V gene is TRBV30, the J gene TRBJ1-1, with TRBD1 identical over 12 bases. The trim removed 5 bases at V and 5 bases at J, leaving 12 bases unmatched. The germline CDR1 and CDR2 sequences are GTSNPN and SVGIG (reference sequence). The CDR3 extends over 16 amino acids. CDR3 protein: CAWAKRRDRGQTEAFF. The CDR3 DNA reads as TGTGCCTGGGCTAAAAGACGGGACAGGGGGCAAACTGAAGCTTTCTTT. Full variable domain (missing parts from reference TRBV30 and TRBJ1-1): SQTIHQWPATLVQPVGSPLSLECTVEGTSNPNLYWYRQAAGRGLQLLFYSVGIGQISSEVPQNLSASRPQDRQFILSSKKLLLSDSGFYLCAWAKRRDRGQTEAFFGQGTRLTVV.

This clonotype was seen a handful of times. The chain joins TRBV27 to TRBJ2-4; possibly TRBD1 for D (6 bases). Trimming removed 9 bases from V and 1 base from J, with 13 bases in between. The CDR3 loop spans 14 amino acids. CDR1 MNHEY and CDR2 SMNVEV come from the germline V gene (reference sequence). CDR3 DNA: TGTGCCAGGCCTCACAGGGCCGCCAAAAACATTCAGTACTTC. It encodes CARPHRAAKNIQYF.

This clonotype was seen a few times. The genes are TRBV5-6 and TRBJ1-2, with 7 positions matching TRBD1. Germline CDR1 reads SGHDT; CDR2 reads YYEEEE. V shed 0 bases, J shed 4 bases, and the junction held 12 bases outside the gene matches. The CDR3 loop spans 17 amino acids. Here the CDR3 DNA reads TGTGCCAGCAGCTTGGGGCCCCCGGGACAGATCATCTATGGCTACACCTTC. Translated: CASSLGPPGQIIYGYTF.

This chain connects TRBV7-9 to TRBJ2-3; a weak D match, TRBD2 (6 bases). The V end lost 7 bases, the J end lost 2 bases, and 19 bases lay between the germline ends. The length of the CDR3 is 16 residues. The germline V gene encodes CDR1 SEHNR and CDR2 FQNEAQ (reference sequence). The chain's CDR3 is CASIQERGTHTDTQYF. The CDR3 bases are TGTGCCAGCATCCAAGAGCGTGGGACTCACACAGATACGCAGTATTTT.

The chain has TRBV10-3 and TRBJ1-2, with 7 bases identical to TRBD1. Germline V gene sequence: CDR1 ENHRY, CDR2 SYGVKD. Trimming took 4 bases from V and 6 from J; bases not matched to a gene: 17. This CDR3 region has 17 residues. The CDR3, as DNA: TGTGCCATCAGTGGATCCAGGGGGGGCCCAAACCCCCATGGCTACACCTTC. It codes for CAISGSRGGPNPHGYTF.

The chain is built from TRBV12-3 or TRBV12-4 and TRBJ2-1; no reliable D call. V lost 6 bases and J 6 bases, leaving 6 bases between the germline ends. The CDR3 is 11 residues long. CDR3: CASRIGNEQFF. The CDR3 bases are TGTGCCAGCAGGATAGGCAATGAGCAGTTCTTC.

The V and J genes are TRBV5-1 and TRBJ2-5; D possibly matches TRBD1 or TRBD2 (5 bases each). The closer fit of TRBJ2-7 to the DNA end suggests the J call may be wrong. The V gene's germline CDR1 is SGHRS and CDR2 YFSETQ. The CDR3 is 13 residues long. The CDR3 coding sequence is TGCGCTAGCCGGGACCCCGGGGCTAGCGAGCAGTACTTC. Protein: CASRDPGASEQYF.

The CDR3 DNA follows: TGCGCCAGCAGCCAGGATATTCCGGGTCCCTACCATTATGGCTACACCTTC. The encoded protein is CASSQDIPGPYHYGYTF. The gene calls are TRBV4-3 and TRBJ1-2; D gene unclear. The germline V and J ends were trimmed by 3 bases and 5 bases, with 22 bases remaining between them. The germline CDR1 and CDR2 sequences are LGHNA and YSLEER. The CDR3 loop spans 17 amino acids.